The 16 T cell receptor beta chains below all came from one sample that was sequenced in a study of OX40 agonist ivuxolimab in advanced cancers. The method was immunoSEQ multiplex PCR; TCRdb's version includes in-frame clones alone and lacks a portion of them. The top ten hold approximately 1% of the sample, which has about 60,000 clones, approximately 86% seen once. The source material was CD4+ or CD8+ T cells sorted from blood, sampled in a trial of the OX40 agonist ivuxolimab. These receptors all come from an adult with an advanced solid tumor such as melanoma, head and neck, liver or kidney cancer.

The V gene is TRBV11-2, the J gene TRBJ2-3, with D possibly matching TRBD2 (6 bases). Trimming took 7 bases from V and 0 from J, leaving 14 bases between them. Germline V lookup: CDR1 SGHAT, CDR2 FQNNGV. This CDR3 has 15 amino acids. The CDR3 nucleotides are TGTGCCAGCACCGCTAGCGCGAGTAGCACAGATACGCAGTATTTT. Translating gives CASTASASSTDTQYF. Filled out from reference TRBV11-2 and TRBJ2-3, the complete variable domain reads EAGVAQSPRYKIIEKRQSVAFWCNPISGHATLYWYQQILGQGPKLLIQFQNNGVVDDSQLPKDRFSAERLKGVDSTLKIQPAKLEDSAVYLCASTASASSTDTQYFGPGTRLTVL.

This chain links TRBV11-2 with TRBJ2-5; D unresolved. The CDR3 length is 11 residues. V dropped 5 bases and J dropped 2 bases, with 3 bases sitting between them. CDR1 is SGHAT, CDR2 FQNNGV, per germline. The CDR3 DNA reads TGTGCCAGCAGCCAACAAGAGACCCAGTACTTC. This gives the protein CASSQQETQYF.

A few counts support this clone. This sequence joins TRBV25-1 and TRBJ2-7; tentative D call: TRBD1 (6 bases). The CDR3 covers 14 residues. The germline gives CDR1 MGHDK, CDR2 SYGVNS. Between the trimmed V and J ends, which lost 8 bases and 5 bases, there was a span of 19 bases. The DNA for the CDR3 is TGTGCCAGCCCCAATGTGGACAGCGAGGACGAGCAGTACTTC. Translated: CASPNVDSEDEQYF.

This sequence joins TRBV9 and TRBJ1-2, with D possibly being TRBD1 (6 bases). Germline values: CDR1 SGDLS, CDR2 YYNGEE. V was clipped by 3 bases and J by 5 bases, with 23 bases between them. The CDR3 sequence is 17 residues long. The CDR3 coding sequence is TGTGCCAGCAGCGCGACAGGTTCCACACCAGGGGTATATGGCTACACCTTC. Encoded protein: CASSATGSTPGVYGYTF.

This clone was counted a few times. V is TRBV18 and J is TRBJ1-1; 8 bases align to TRBD1. V dropped 5 bases and J dropped 1; count of bases not matched to a gene: 6. The germline V gene has CDR1 KGHSH and CDR2 LQKENI. CDR3 length: 15 residues. The CDR3 coding sequence is TGTGCCAGCTCAACGGCAGGGGGCCCGAACACTGAAGCTTTCTTT. It codes for CASSTAGGPNTEAFF.

CDR3 sequence: CASSLPLQGGAYNEQFF. CDR3 DNA: TGTGCCAGCAGCCTACCTCTCCAGGGCGGGGCCTACAATGAGCAGTTCTTC. This chain uses TRBV28 with TRBJ2-1, with TRBD2 as a possible D gene (6 bases). V lost 6 bases to trimming and J lost 2 bases, with 20 bases between them. The CDR3 loop spans 17 amino acids. Germline V gene data show CDR1 as MDHEN and CDR2 as SYDVKM. Drawing the rest from reference TRBV28 and TRBJ2-1, the complete variable domain is DVKVTQSSRYLVKRTGEKVFLECVQDMDHENMFWYRQDPGLGLRLIYFSYDVKMKEKGDIPEGYSVSREKKERFSLILESASTNQTSMYLCASSLPLQGGAYNEQFFGPGTRLTVL.

The chain links TRBV7-8 to TRBJ2-1, with 8 nucleotides matching TRBD2. CDR1 and CDR2 (germline): SGHVS, FQNEAQ. CDR3 size: 16 residues. V was clipped by 1 base and J by 0 bases; unmatched bases: 2. CDR3 DNA: TGTGCCAGCAGCTTAGGTGGGACTAGCTCCTACAATGAGCAGTTCTTC. Protein: CASSLGGTSSYNEQFF.

This sequence joins TRBV7-2 and TRBJ2-4; the D gene could be TRBD1 or TRBD2 (5 bases each). This CDR3 contains 14 residues. The V end lost 0 bases, the J end lost 9 bases, and 12 bases lay between the germline ends. Germline CDR1 SGHTA, CDR2 FQGNSA. Here the CDR3 DNA reads TGTGCCAGCAGCTTAGCCAGGGACCCTCCCATTCAGTACTTC. Its protein is CASSLARDPPIQYF. Variable domain in full (rest from reference TRBV7-2 and TRBJ2-4): GAGVSQSPSNKVTEKGKDVELRCDPISGHTALYWYRQSLGQGLEFLIYFQGNSAPDKSGLPSDRFSAERTGGSVSTLTIQRTQQEDSAVYLCASSLARDPPIQYFGAGTRLSVL.

V and J are TRBV28 and TRBJ2-7; D might be TRBD1 (6 bases). Trimming stripped 11 bases from V and 3 bases from J, with 17 bases between. CDR3 length equals 13 residues. The germline V gene has CDR1 MDHEN and CDR2 SYDVKM. CDR3 sequence reads: CASCSGQFYEQYF. In nucleotides, the CDR3 is TGTGCCTCCTGCTCCGGACAGTTCTACGAGCAGTACTTC.

For the CDR3, the DNA is TGTGCCAGTAGTCCGACTAGCGGGGTCTACGAGCAGTACTTC. Translated: CASSPTSGVYEQYF. V is TRBV19 and J is TRBJ2-7, with 11 bases that match TRBD2. The germline gives CDR1 LNHDA, CDR2 SQIVND (reference sequence). Trimming took 5 bases from V and 3 from J; bases not matched to a gene: 3. The CDR3 runs to 14 residues. The full variable domain, rest sourced from reference TRBV19 and TRBJ2-7, is DGGITQSPKYLFRKEGQNVTLSCEQNLNHDAMYWYRQDPGQGLRLIYYSQIVNDFQKGDIAEGYSVSREKKESFPLTVTSAQKNPTAFYLCASSPTSGVYEQYFGPGTRLTVT.

The V and J genes are TRBV4-3 and TRBJ2-1; D not resolved. In germline, CDR1 is LGHNA, CDR2 YSLEER. The V end lost 1 base, the J end lost 5 bases, and 6 bases lay between the germline ends. This CDR3 spans 13 amino acids. CDR3 protein: CASSQGLDNEQFF. The DNA of the CDR3 is TGCGCCAGCAGCCAAGGCCTAGACAATGAGCAGTTCTTC.

CDR3 loop: CASSLASNTGELFF. CDR3 DNA: TGTGCCAGCAGCTTAGCATCGAACACCGGGGAGCTGTTTTTT. The genes are TRBV7-2 and TRBJ2-2; no definite D call. Per the germline V gene, CDR1 is SGHTA and CDR2 is FQGNSA. With 0 bases removed from V and 0 bases from J, the gap between germline ends came to 2 bases. The CDR3 covers 14 residues. Supplemented by reference TRBV7-2 and TRBJ2-2, the full variable domain reads GAGVSQSPSNKVTEKGKDVELRCDPISGHTALYWYRQSLGQGLEFLIYFQGNSAPDKSGLPSDRFSAERTGGSVSTLTIQRTQQEDSAVYLCASSLASNTGELFFGEGSRLTVL.

The chain is built from TRBV7-6 and TRBJ2-7; D is tentatively TRBD1 or TRBD2 (5 bases each). Germline lookup yields CDR1 SGHVS and CDR2 FNYEAQ. Between the trimmed V and J ends, which lost 5 bases and 0 bases, there was a span of 8 bases. This CDR3 has 13 residues. The DNA for the CDR3 is TGTGCCAGCAGCGCAGGGACCTCCTACGAGCAGTACTTC. Amino acids: CASSAGTSYEQYF. The entire variable domain, with the rest obtained from reference TRBV7-6 and TRBJ2-7, is as follows: GAGVSQSPRYKVTKRGQDVALRCDPISGHVSLYWYRQALGQGPEFLTYFNYEAQQDKSGLPNDRFSAERPEGSISTLTIQRTEQRDSAMYRCASSAGTSYEQYFGPGTRLTVT.

This clone was observed a few times. CDR3: CASSPGGSTGELFF. In nucleotides, the CDR3 is TGTGCCAGCAGCCCGGGCGGGAGCACCGGGGAGCTGTTTTTT. The V and J genes are TRBV7-3 and TRBJ2-2; 7 bases agree with TRBD2. Germline V lookup: CDR1 SGHTA, CDR2 FQGTGA. Unmatched junction bases numbered 4, after V lost 5 bases and J lost 4 bases. This CDR3 is built from 14 residues.

The rearrangement uses TRBV10-3 and TRBJ1-4, with a possible D match to TRBD1 (6 bases). Deletions cut 3 bases from V and 3 bases from J, with 17 bases between. Per the germline V gene, CDR1 is ENHRY and CDR2 is SYGVKD. The CDR3 is 17 amino acids. CDR3 region: CAISEGTPMVANEKLFF. The CDR3 DNA follows: TGTGCCATCAGTGAAGGGACACCGATGGTAGCTAATGAAAAACTGTTTTTT.

The rearrangement uses TRBV5-4 and TRBJ2-1; tentatively, D is TRBD1 or TRBD2 (5 bases each). The V gene lost 3 bases and the J gene lost 4 bases, with 14 bases spanning the gap. The CDR3 consists of 15 residues. In germline, CDR1 is SGHNT, CDR2 YYREEE (reference sequence). The CDR3 region has the DNA TGTGCCAGCAGCTCCCGGATGGGGGAGTACAATGAGCAGTTCTTC. This encodes CASSSRMGEYNEQFF.